The present TCR beta chain was sequenced within a study of shared clonotypes between healthy human individuals. The germline V and J ends were trimmed by 0 bases and 3 bases, with 10 bases remaining between them. Germline CDR1 and CDR2: SGHRS and YFSETQ. The CDR3 contains 14 residues. TCRdb's table, derived via immunoSEQ multiplex PCR, lists solely in-frame clones and lacks some. The repertoire holds approximately 2.5 million clones, with 85% to 95% as singletons. This chain connects TRBV5-1 to TRBJ2-7; no clear D gene. The sequenced sample was naive CD4+ T cells sorted from blood. Documented subset: CD45RA+ positively selected. This receptor was taken from a man between 18 and 29 years old in good health. The CDR3 nucleotides read TGCGCCAGCAGCTTGGGCCTATTTTACTACGAGCAGTACTTC. Translating gives CASSLGLFYYEQYF.